These 8 T cell receptor beta chains originate from one sample sequenced in a study of cytomegalovirus exposure and HLA in healthy donors. The table came from immunoSEQ multiplex PCR; TCRdb's copy has only in-frame clones and leaves some out. The data contain some 230,000 clones, around nine tenths of them singletons. Material for sequencing was PBMCs. The receptors were sampled from a woman between 18 and 29 years old in good health and CMV-seronegative.

The chain has TRBV5-6 and TRBJ2-1, with D possibly being TRBD2 (6 bases). The CDR3 is 15 residues long. V was trimmed by 0 bases and J by 8 bases, leaving 15 bases between them. Germline lookup yields CDR1 SGHDT and CDR2 YYEEEE. CDR3 coding DNA: TGTGCCAGCAGCTTGGCGGCGGGACGACCCCATGAGCAGTTCTTC. It yields the protein CASSLAAGRPHEQFF. The complete variable domain, with remaining parts taken from reference TRBV5-6 and TRBJ2-1, reads DAGVTQSPTHLIKTRGQQVTLRCSPKSGHDTVSWYQQALGQGPQFIFQYYEEEERQRGNFPDRFSGHQFPNYSSELNVNALLLGDSALYLCASSLAAGRPHEQFFGPGTRLTVL.

The V and J genes are TRBV18 and TRBJ2-2, with TRBD2 matching 7 bases. This CDR3 is 16 amino acids long. V lost 3 bases to trimming and J lost 4 bases; unmatched junction nucleotides: 8. Germline V gives CDR1 KGHSH, CDR2 LQKENI. The CDR3 DNA reads TGTGCCAGCTCACCGAGGGACTCGGGGGGCACCGGGGAGCTGTTTTTT. Amino acid sequence: CASSPRDSGGTGELFF.

The V and J genes are TRBV7-2 and TRBJ2-3; D gene unclear. Between the trimmed V and J ends, which lost 5 bases and 1 base, there was a span of 4 bases. CDR3 length: 12 residues. The germline gives CDR1 SGHTA, CDR2 FQGNSA. DNA of the CDR3: TGTGCCAGCAGCCCGGGCACAGATACGCAGTATTTT. This encodes CASSPGTDTQYF. Variable domain in full (rest from reference TRBV7-2 and TRBJ2-3): GAGVSQSPSNKVTEKGKDVELRCDPISGHTALYWYRQSLGQGLEFLIYFQGNSAPDKSGLPSDRFSAERTGGSVSTLTIQRTQQEDSAVYLCASSPGTDTQYFGPGTRLTVL.

The chain combines TRBV12-5 with TRBJ1-3; possibly TRBD1 for D (5 bases). The CDR3 is 14 amino acids. V was shortened by 6 bases and J by 2 bases, with 11 bases between the two germline ends. The V gene's germline CDR1 is LGHNT and CDR2 FRNRAP. In nucleotides, the CDR3 is TGTGCTAGTGGCCGTCAAGGGGCTGGAAACACCATATATTTT. Its translation: CASGRQGAGNTIYF.

This chain links TRBV19 with TRBJ2-7, with a tentative D call TRBD2 (5 bases). Germline CDR1 reads LNHDA; CDR2 reads SQIVND (reference sequence). Trimming removed 2 bases from V and 6 bases from J, with 14 bases in between. The CDR3 spans 14 residues. The CDR3 spells CASSIPPIGSEQYF. DNA for the CDR3: TGTGCCAGTAGTATACCCCCGATTGGGAGCGAGCAGTACTTC.

The rearrangement joins TRBV27 to TRBJ2-1, with 9 positions matching TRBD2. Unmatched junction bases numbered 4, after V lost 1 base and J lost 3 bases. Germline CDR1 MNHEY, CDR2 SMNVEV (reference sequence). The CDR3 contains 16 residues. The CDR3 bases are TGTGCCAGCAGTTTATTAATAGCGGGGGACTACAATGAGCAGTTCTTC. This gives the protein CASSLLIAGDYNEQFF.

This chain's CDR3 is CASRETGSAGNTIYF. CDR3 nucleotides: TGTGCCAGCAGGGAGACAGGTTCCGCTGGAAACACCATATATTTT. V gene TRBV6-1 combines with J gene TRBJ1-3, with a tentative D call TRBD1 (6 bases). Germline CDR1 and CDR2: MNHNS and SASEGT. V was cut by 6 bases and J by 2 bases, with 14 bases left in between. The CDR3 totals 15 residues.

V is TRBV18 and J is TRBJ1-4; perhaps TRBD1 as D (5 bases). Germline CDR1 and CDR2: KGHSH and LQKENI. The V and J ends lost 5 bases and 7 bases respectively, with 11 bases between them. The CDR3 consists of 13 residues. The CDR3 reads CASSKAQGEKLFF. The CDR3 DNA follows: TGTGCCAGCTCAAAGGCGCAGGGTGAAAAACTGTTTTTT.